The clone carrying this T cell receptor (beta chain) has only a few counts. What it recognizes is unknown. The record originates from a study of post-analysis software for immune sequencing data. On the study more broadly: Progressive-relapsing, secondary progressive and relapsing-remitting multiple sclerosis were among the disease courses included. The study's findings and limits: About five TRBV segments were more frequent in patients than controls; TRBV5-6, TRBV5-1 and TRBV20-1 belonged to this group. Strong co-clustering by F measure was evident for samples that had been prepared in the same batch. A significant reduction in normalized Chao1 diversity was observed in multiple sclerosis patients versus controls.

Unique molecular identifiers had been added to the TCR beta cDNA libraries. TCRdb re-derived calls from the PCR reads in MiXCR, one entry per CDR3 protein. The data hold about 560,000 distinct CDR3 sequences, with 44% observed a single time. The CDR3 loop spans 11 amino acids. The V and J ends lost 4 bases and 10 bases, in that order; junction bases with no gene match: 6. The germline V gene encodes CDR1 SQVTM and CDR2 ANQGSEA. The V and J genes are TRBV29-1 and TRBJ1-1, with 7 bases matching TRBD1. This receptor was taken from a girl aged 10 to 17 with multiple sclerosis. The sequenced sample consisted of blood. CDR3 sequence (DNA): TGCAGCGTTGCGACAGGGATTGGAGCTTTCTTT. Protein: CSVATGIGAFF.